This is a list of T cell receptor beta chains from one sample in a study of blood T cell repertoires in COVID-19. Here immunoSEQ multiplex PCR was the method, and the copy in TCRdb shows in-frame clones only, minus some. The sample holds 200,000 to 250,000 clones, about 89% seen once. The specimen sequenced was PBMCs or T cells enriched from blood (not recorded which). These receptors were taken from a woman younger than 30 who had recovered from COVID-19. CDR3s include the opening cysteine and the closing phenylalanine or tryptophan. A D gene is named only where the DNA matches it firmly. Rows give clone size only sometimes, using once, few, many, or a class for an expanded clone.

- TRBJ1-6 TRBV19 - TGTGCCAGTAGTATAGGTTCAGGGGTTGTATTGACGCCCCTCCACTTT CASSIGSGVVLTPLHF
- TRBJ1-1 TRBV18 - TGTGCCAGCTCCCCGAGAATAGGACAGACTGAAGCTTTCTTT CASSPRIGQTEAFF
- TRBJ1-1 TRBV19 TRBD1 TGTGCCAGTAGCAAACAGGGGTGGACTGAAGCTTTCTTT CASSKQGWTEAFF
- TRBJ1-1 TRBV18 - TGTGCCAGCTCTCAGATGATGAACACTGAAGCTTTCTTT CASSQMMNTEAFF
- TRBJ1-2 TRBV4-2 - TGTGCCAGCAGCCAAGATCCGGGCAGGAGGGGCTACACCTTC CASSQDPGRRGYTF
- TRBJ2-1 TRBV6-6 TRBD2 TGTGCCAGCAGTACAACTAGCGGCGGGGAGCAGTTCTTC CASSTTSGGEQFF
few TRBJ2-3 TRBV29-1 - TGCAGCGTTGTCCGACAGAGCACAGATACGCAGTATTTT CSVVRQSTDTQYF
- TRBJ2-5 TRBV4-1 - TGCGCCAGCAGCCAAGTAGCGAACGGAGAGACCCAGTACTTC CASSQVANGETQYF
- TRBJ1-5 TRBV9 - TGTGCCAGCAGCGTAGGCAGGGGCCTTCAGCCCCAGCATTTT CASSVGRGLQPQHF
- TRBJ1-1 TRBV19 TRBD1 TGTGCCAGTAGTATAGGGACAGGCCTGAACACTGAAGCTTTCTTT CASSIGTGLNTEAFF
once TRBJ1-1 TRBV21-1 - TGTGCCAACTTACAGGGGGCGATCAAAGGGAGCACTGAAGCTTTCTTT CANLQGAIKGSTEAFF
few TRBJ1-6 TRBV19 TRBD1 TGTGCCAGTAGTATAGACAGGGGGCGATCACCCCTCCACTTT CASSIDRGRSPLHF
- TRBJ2-1 TRBV7-9 TRBD2 TGTGCCAGCAGCTTGGGTCGACTAGCGGGAGACTATGAGCAGTTCTTC CASSLGRLAGDYEQFF
- TRBJ2-1 TRBV27 - TGTGCCAGCAGTTTGTCAGGACTTACCTTTGGTGAGCAGTTCTTC CASSLSGLTFGEQFF
- TRBJ1-5 TRBV2 - TGTGCCAGCAGGAGTAAAGGCGGCGGAAATCAGCCCCAGCATTTT CASRSKGGGNQPQHF
few TRBJ2-5 TRBV19 - TGTGCCAGTAGTAAGATGGCTCAAGAGACCCAGTACTTC CASSKMAQETQYF
- TRBJ1-5 TRBV23-1 - TGCGCCAGCAGCCACAGGGCCTATCCTTATAGCAATCAGCCCCAGCATTTT CASSHRAYPYSNQPQHF
- TRBJ1-2 TRBV19 - TGTGCCAGTACCTGGCCGGGGTATGGCTACACCTTC CASTWPGYGYTF
- TRBJ1-1 TRBV28 TRBD1 TGTGCCAGCAGTGGACAGGGGAGTGGCACTGAAGCTTTCTTT CASSGQGSGTEAFF
- TRBJ2-2 TRBV2 - TGTGCCAGCAGTGAAGCGCTTCGGTTCAGGTCAACCGGGGAGCTGTTTTTT CASSEALRFRSTGELFF
once TRBJ1-1 TRBV18 - TGTGCCAGCTCACCGCAGGCAGGGAAGAACACTGAAGCTTTCTTT CASSPQAGKNTEAFF
- TRBJ2-1 TRBV3-1/TRBV3-2 - TGTGCCAGCAGCCAAGATCCAGGACTCTTCAATGAGCAGTTCTTC CASSQDPGLFNEQFF
- TRBJ2-3 TRBV7-3 TRBD2 TGTGCCAGCAGCCCTTCCGGGAGGGCAGATACGCAGTATTTT CASSPSGRADTQYF
- TRBJ2-2 TRBV5-1 TRBD2 TGCGCCAGCAGCCCCGGCGTTAGCGGGAGCGGGGAGCTGTTTTTT CASSPGVSGSGELFF
- TRBJ1-2 TRBV5-1 TRBD1 TGCGCCAGCAGCGGGACAGCCGGCAGCGCCTATGGCTACACCTTC CASSGTAGSAYGYTF
- TRBJ2-1 TRBV5-1 - TGCGCCAGCAGCTTCAGGGGAGACCCCTACAATGAGCAGTTCTTC CASSFRGDPYNEQFF
- TRBJ1-6 TRBV5-6 TRBD1 TGTGCCAGCAGGAAAACAGGGGATAATTCACCCCTCCACTTT CASRKTGDNSPLHF
- TRBJ2-3 TRBV11-2 - TGTGCCAGCAGCGTCCGAGAGACTCGCACAGATACGCAGTATTTT CASSVRETRTDTQYF
- TRBJ1-2 TRBV6-6 - TGTGCCGCCTCCGTGGCCCGGGTCGATGGCTACACCTTC CAASVARVDGYTF
- TRBJ1-2 TRBV29-1 - TGCAGCGCCGAGCGTGGGAACTATGGCTACACCTTC CSAERGNYGYTF
- TRBJ1-4 TRBV9 - TGTGCCAGCAGCGCTACAGGAGCAACTAATGAAAAACTGTTTTTT CASSATGATNEKLFF
few TRBJ2-1 TRBV1 - TGCACCAGCAGCCGCCCGGGAGGGCCGCGGGAACCGGATGGCAATGAGCAGTTCTTC CTSSRPGGPREPDGNEQFF
- TRBJ1-2 TRBV5-4 - TGTGCCAGCAGCCCCGAGGGTCCAAGATCCAACTATGGCTACACCTTC CASSPEGPRSNYGYTF
- TRBJ2-5 TRBV19 TRBD2 TGTGCCAGTAGCCCTTCTGCGTCTAGCGGCCAAGAGACCCAGTACTTC CASSPSASSGQETQYF
- TRBJ1-2 TRBV6-5 - TGTGCCAGCAGACGCCGAGAGGCGGGTGGCTACACCTTC CASRRREAGGYTF
- TRBJ2-1 TRBV9 - TGTGCCAGCAGCGTAGCGGCTAGCAACAATGAGCAGTTCTTC CASSVAASNNEQFF
- TRBJ2-1 TRBV11-3 TRBD1 TGTGCCAGCAGCTTAGTGGGACAGATCTCCTACAATGAGCAGTTCTTC CASSLVGQISYNEQFF
- TRBJ1-1 TRBV10-3 - TGTGCCATCAGTGAGGGGAGGACTGAAGCTTTCTTT CAISEGRTEAFF
- TRBJ1-2 TRBV19 - TGTGCCAGTACCTTCAAGGACTCTAACTATGGCTACACCTTC CASTFKDSNYGYTF
- TRBJ1-2 TRBV28 - TGTGCCAGCAGTTTGGGTTGGCACCAGGACTATGGCTACACCTTC CASSLGWHQDYGYTF
- TRBJ2-1 TRBV9 - TGTGCCAGCAGCGCCCAACCCCAGGGGCAGGGTGAGCAGTTCTTC CASSAQPQGQGEQFF
- TRBJ2-7 TRBV29-1 - TGCAGCGTAGCACAGGGTGACTACGAGCAGTACTTC CSVAQGDYEQYF
- TRBJ1-1 TRBV2 TRBD1 TGTGCCACCAAGAAGGAAACAGGGGGAATGAACACTGAAGCTTTCTTT CATKKETGGMNTEAFF
- TRBJ2-2 TRBV7-6 - TGTGCCAGTTCCTCAAGGGGCCTGAACACCGGGGAGCTGTTTTTT CASSSRGLNTGELFF
many TRBJ2-5 TRBV19 TRBD1 TGTGCCAGTAGTAACTGGGACAGGGGGCAGGAGACCCAGTACTTC CASSNWDRGQETQYF
once TRBJ1-2 TRBV24-1 TRBD1 TGTGCCACCAGTGATCCCGGACAGGGTTATGGCTACACCTTC CATSDPGQGYGYTF
- TRBJ2-2 TRBV29-1 TRBD1 TGCAGCGTTGTCGGGACAGTTAACACCGGGGAGCTGTTTTTT CSVVGTVNTGELFF
- TRBJ2-7 TRBV6-8 TRBD1 TGTGCCAGCAGCCAGACAGGGTTCAACGAGCAGTACTTC CASSQTGFNEQYF
- TRBJ2-1 TRBV21-1 - TGTGCCAGCAGCGACAACAATGAGCAGTTCTTC CASSDNNEQFF
- TRBJ2-1 TRBV5-1 - TGCGCCAGCAGCGGCGGTTCCTACAATGAGCAGTTCTTC CASSGGSYNEQFF
- TRBJ1-5 TRBV24-1 - TGTGCCACCAGTGTTGACAGCAGCAATCAGCCCCAGCATTTT CATSVDSSNQPQHF